This T cell receptor beta chain derives from a study of Graves' ophthalmopathy and Graves' hyperthyroidism. Study observations and caveats: Among expanded thyroid clonotypes above 0.001 frequency, most also occurred in blood.

Every ophthalmopathy donor presented moderate-to-severe activity, CAS ≥3, NOSPECS ≥4 and duration under 3 months. Sampling under 12 ml of fresh peripheral blood provided the PBMCs. RNA transcripts served as template for amplifying TCR beta CDR3 sequences. First-round RT-PCR with HTBI primers preceded a second-round multiplex PCR. MiXCR, run by TCRdb on the multiplex PCR reads, gives a single entry per CDR3 protein. This table has some 520,000 distinct CDR3 sequences, 14% appearing once. This clonotype was found many times. The antigen remains unidentified. The CDR3 loop spans 13 amino acids. Germline CDR1 and CDR2: DFQATT and SNEGSKA (reference sequence).

The sample taken for sequencing was blood. V usage is TRBV20-1 and J usage is TRBJ2-5; 7 nucleotides align to TRBD1. The receptor was derived from a woman aged 30 to 39 with Graves' ophthalmopathy. The CDR3 spells CSPTLDREETQYF. The CDR3 DNA sequence: TGCAGCCCGACCCTCGACAGGGAAGAGACCCAGTACTTC.